These 22 T cell receptor beta chains originate from one sample sequenced in a study of monozygotic twins with inflammatory bowel disease (dated by TCRdb to the late 2010s). Library preparation employed 5' RACE. The instrument given in TCRdb is Illumina HiSeq 2500. TCRdb reprocessed the raw reads; every CDR3 protein sequence is a single record, and DNA is not supplied. The table for this sample records around 410,000 distinct CDR3 sequences. The top ten clonotypes cover around 2.4% of the sample. The source material was blood. The receptors here all came from a human donor with ulcerative colitis or Crohn's disease, or a healthy co-twin of an affected twin (not recorded which).

The chain links TRBV6-1 to TRBJ1-5; the D call of TRBD1 rests on TCRdb alone, since no DNA is present to check it. CDR1 is MNHNS, CDR2 SASEGT, per germline. This CDR3 has 14 residues. CDR3 sequence: CASNQGRRNQPQHF.

The V gene is TRBV30, the J gene TRBJ1-3; TCRdb selects TRBD1, and the lack of DNA leaves this call unchecked. The CDR3 covers 14 residues. Germline assignment: CDR1 GTSNPN and CDR2 SVGIG (reference sequence). CDR3 loop: CAWKVGTTGNTIYF.

The chain couples TRBV7-2 to TRBJ2-2; the TCRdb D gene call, TRBD1, has no DNA to confirm it. The CDR3 runs to 15 residues. CDR1 and CDR2 from the germline V gene are SGHTA and FQGNSA. The CDR3 spells CASSWGQSNTGELFF. Supplemented by reference TRBV7-2 and TRBJ2-2, the full variable domain reads GAGVSQSPSNKVTEKGKDVELRCDPISGHTALYWYRQSLGQGLEFLIYFQGNSAPDKSGLPSDRFSAERTGGSVSTLTIQRTQQEDSAVYLCASSWGQSNTGELFFGEGSRLTVL.

This rearrangement joins TRBV27 to TRBJ2-2; the TCRdb D gene call, TRBD2, has no DNA to confirm it. This CDR3 has 17 amino acids. Germline V CDR1 and CDR2: MNHEY, SMNVEV (reference sequence). The CDR3 sequence is CASSLLAIQANTGELFF.

The V and J genes are TRBV6-4 and TRBJ1-1; the D gene TCRdb calls, TRBD1, cannot be checked with no DNA. CDR1 is MRHNA, CDR2 SNTAGT, per germline. The CDR3 loop spans 14 amino acids. CDR3: CASRQQGLGTEAFF.

V is TRBV5-1 and J is TRBJ2-1; the TCRdb call, TRBD2, lacks DNA for checking. Germline-derived CDR1 and CDR2 are SGHRS and YFSETQ. The CDR3 totals 16 residues. The CDR3 sequence is CASSLPLLAVYNEQFF.

The chain links TRBV7-2 to TRBJ1-5; TCRdb reports TRBD1, a call that lacks DNA to check it against. CDR3 length equals 14 residues. Germline V gene data show CDR1 as SGHTA and CDR2 as FQGNSA. The CDR3 reads CASSNTGLNQPQHF.

The CDR3 loop is CASSGNGDSYEQYF. This sequence joins TRBV5-1 and TRBJ2-7. CDR1 and CDR2 (germline): SGHRS, YFSETQ. The CDR3 contains 14 residues.

The V and J genes are TRBV5-1 and TRBJ2-3; the D call of TRBD1 rests on TCRdb alone, since no DNA is present to check it. This CDR3 has 15 residues. Germline CDR1 is SGHRS and CDR2 is YFSETQ. The CDR3 loop is CASSLAWGRTDTQYF.

The J gene is TRBJ1-1, the V gene TRBV5-4; TCRdb outputs TRBD1, but without DNA this stays unchecked. Germline V gene lookup returns CDR1 SGHNT and CDR2 YYREEE (reference sequence). CDR3 length equals 15 residues. This chain's CDR3 is CASTTGGRGGTEAFF.

The rearrangement joins TRBV7-2 to TRBJ1-2; TCRdb outputs TRBD1, but without DNA this stays unchecked. The CDR3 spans 13 residues. Looked up from germline, CDR1 is SGHTA and CDR2 is FQGNSA. The CDR3 reads CASSSGTGGVYTF. Complete variable domain (other parts from reference TRBV7-2 and TRBJ1-2): GAGVSQSPSNKVTEKGKDVELRCDPISGHTALYWYRQSLGQGLEFLIYFQGNSAPDKSGLPSDRFSAERTGGSVSTLTIQRTQQEDSAVYLCASSSGTGGVYTFGSGTRLTVV.

The chain recombines TRBV19 with TRBJ1-2; TCRdb indicates TRBD1, and absent DNA this call remains unverified. This CDR3 comprises 14 residues. Germline V gene sequence: CDR1 LNHDA, CDR2 SQIVND (reference sequence). Here the CDR3 reads CASSIGDGRNGYTF.

The V gene is TRBV2, the J gene TRBJ2-7. The germline V gene has CDR1 SNHLY and CDR2 FYNNEI. This CDR3 spans 14 amino acids. The CDR3 region is CASSKRGRDYEQYF.

The rearrangement uses TRBV5-6 and TRBJ2-1; TCRdb proposes TRBD1, but this gene call is untestable without DNA. Germline V gives CDR1 SGHDT, CDR2 YYEEEE. The CDR3 runs to 16 residues. CDR3 residues: CASSPLEGQGFHEQFF.

This chain joins TRBV7-2 and TRBJ1-1; the D gene TCRdb calls, TRBD1, cannot be checked with no DNA. The CDR3 contains 13 residues. Germline V lookup: CDR1 SGHTA, CDR2 FQGNSA. The CDR3: CASGDRAGTEAFF.

V is TRBV3-1 and J is TRBJ2-7. Germline loops: CDR1 LGHDT, CDR2 YNNKEL (reference sequence). CDR3 length: 14 residues. CDR3 in amino acids: CASSQDAASYEQYF.

CDR3 in amino acids: CASSIGLQSSGANVLTF. V and J are TRBV19 and TRBJ2-6. This CDR3 has 17 amino acids. Germline CDR1 LNHDA, CDR2 SQIVND (reference sequence).

V is TRBV5-5 and J is TRBJ2-1; TCRdb's assignment of TRBD2 cannot be checked, as there is no DNA. This CDR3 spans 16 amino acids. CDR1 is SGHKS, CDR2 YYEKEE, per germline (reference sequence). CDR3 in amino acids: CASSFLLAPNPNEQFF.

The chain couples TRBV20-1 to TRBJ2-7; without DNA, the TCRdb call of TRBD2 cannot be checked. Looked up from germline, CDR1 is DFQATT and CDR2 is SNEGSKA (reference sequence). The CDR3 is made up of 15 amino acids. Here the CDR3 reads CSARDRTSGSPEQYF.

V and J are TRBV7-2 and TRBJ1-6; the D call from TCRdb, TRBD1, cannot be confirmed without DNA. The CDR3 is 12 residues long. Germline V lookup: CDR1 SGHTA, CDR2 FQGNSA. Here the CDR3 reads CASSRDGAPLHF.

The gene calls are TRBV5-1 and TRBJ2-3; TCRdb's D call, TRBD1, is unchecked because there is no DNA. The germline CDR1 and CDR2 sequences are SGHRS and YFSETQ. The CDR3 is 16 residues long. The CDR3 region is CASRVTQGGSTDTQYF.

The rearrangement joins TRBV29-1 to TRBJ1-5. This CDR3 is 13 amino acids long. Per the germline V gene, CDR1 is SQVTM and CDR2 is ANQGSEA. CDR3 amino acids: CSVKAASNQPQHF.